This T cell receptor (beta chain) was identified in a study of blood T cells in healthy people across ages. General observations from the study: TCR beta diversity correlated strongly with naive T cell percentage.

A word on this clonotype: As yet, its antigen is unknown.

Each sample used at least 7 million PBMCs. The CDR3 contains 15 residues. Germline V gene sequence: CDR1 DFQATT, CDR2 SNEGSKA (reference sequence). Germline trimming cut 4 bases from V and 1 base from J; bases unmatched to any gene: 3. Then a second PCR, running roughly 7 to 11 cycles, was carried out with a sample-barcoded 5' primer and a J-beta primer mix. Sequencing of every sample gave 2.5 million or more CDR3-containing paired-end reads. TCRdb re-analysed the 5' RACE reads in MiXCR, keeping a single row per CDR3 protein. This sample has about 1 million distinct CDR3 sequences, with over 35% found just once.

V usage is TRBV20-1 and J usage is TRBJ2-3; 12 bases align to TRBD2. The TCR sequence derives from a woman aged 55-70 years in good health. Sequenced input: blood. The CDR3 loop is CSAIRTSGGTDTQYF. The CDR3 DNA follows: TGCAGTGCTATTCGGACTAGCGGGGGCACAGATACGCAGTATTTT.